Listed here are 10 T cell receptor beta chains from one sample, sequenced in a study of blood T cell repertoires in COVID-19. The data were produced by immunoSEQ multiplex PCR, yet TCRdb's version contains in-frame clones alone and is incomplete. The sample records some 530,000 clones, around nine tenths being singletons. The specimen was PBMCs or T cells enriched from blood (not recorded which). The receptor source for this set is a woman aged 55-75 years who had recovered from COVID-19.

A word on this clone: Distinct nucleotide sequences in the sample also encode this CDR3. The CDR3 here is CASSERQVNQPQHF. The CDR3 bases are TGTGCCAGCAGTGAACGACAGGTAAATCAGCCCCAGCATTTT. The rearrangement joins TRBV2 to TRBJ1-5; D may be TRBD1 (6 bases). Trimming removed 2 bases from V and 4 bases from J, with 9 bases in between. Per germline, CDR1 SNHLY and CDR2 FYNNEI. This CDR3 region has 14 residues.

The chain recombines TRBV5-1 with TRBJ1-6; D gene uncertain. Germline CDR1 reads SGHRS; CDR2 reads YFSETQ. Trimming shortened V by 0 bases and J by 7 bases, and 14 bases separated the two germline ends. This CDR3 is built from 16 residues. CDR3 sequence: CASSLAGPGKNSPLHF. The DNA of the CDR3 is TGCGCCAGCAGCTTGGCGGGTCCGGGGAAAAATTCACCCCTCCACTTT.

As DNA, the CDR3 is TGTGCCAGCAGTGGCACCTCCTACGAGCAGTACTTC. This sequence encodes CASSGTSYEQYF. The chain recombines TRBV12-3 or TRBV12-4 with TRBJ2-7; D unclear. This CDR3 spans 12 amino acids. The ends were cut back, 5 bases at V and 0 bases at J, with 5 bases in the middle.

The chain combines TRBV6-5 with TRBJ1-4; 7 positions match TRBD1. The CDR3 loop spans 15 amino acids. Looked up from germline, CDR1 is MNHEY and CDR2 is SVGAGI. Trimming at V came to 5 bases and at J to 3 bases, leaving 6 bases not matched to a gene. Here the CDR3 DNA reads TGTGCCAGCAGTATTGGGACAGCGTCTAATGAAAAACTGTTTTTT. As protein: CASSIGTASNEKLFF.

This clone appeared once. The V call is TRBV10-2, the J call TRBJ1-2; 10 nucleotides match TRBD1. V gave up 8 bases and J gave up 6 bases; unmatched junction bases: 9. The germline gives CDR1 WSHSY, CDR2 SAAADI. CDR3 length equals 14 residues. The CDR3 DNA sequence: TGCGCCAGCCTAGACAGGGGGCTACCACATGGCTACACCTTC. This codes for CASLDRGLPHGYTF.

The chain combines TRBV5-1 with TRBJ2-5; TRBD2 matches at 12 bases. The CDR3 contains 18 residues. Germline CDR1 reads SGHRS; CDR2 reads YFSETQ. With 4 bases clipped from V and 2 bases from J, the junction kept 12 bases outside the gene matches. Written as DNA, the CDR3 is TGCGCCAGCAGCAGGGGGAGGACTAGCGGGGAGTTACAAGAGACCCAGTACTTC. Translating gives CASSRGRTSGELQETQYF.

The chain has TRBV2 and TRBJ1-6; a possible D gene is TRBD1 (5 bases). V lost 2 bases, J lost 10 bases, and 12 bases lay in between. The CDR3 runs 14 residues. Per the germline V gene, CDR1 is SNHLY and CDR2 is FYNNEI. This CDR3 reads CASSEPGVYSPLHF. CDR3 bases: TGTGCCAGCAGTGAACCGGGGGTTTACTCACCCCTCCACTTT.

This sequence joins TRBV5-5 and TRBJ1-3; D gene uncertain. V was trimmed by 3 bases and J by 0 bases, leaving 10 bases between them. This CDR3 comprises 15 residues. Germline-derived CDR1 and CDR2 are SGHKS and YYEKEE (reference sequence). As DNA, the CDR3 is TGTGCCAGCAGCTGGGCCAGCTACTCTGGAAACACCATATATTTT. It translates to CASSWASYSGNTIYF.

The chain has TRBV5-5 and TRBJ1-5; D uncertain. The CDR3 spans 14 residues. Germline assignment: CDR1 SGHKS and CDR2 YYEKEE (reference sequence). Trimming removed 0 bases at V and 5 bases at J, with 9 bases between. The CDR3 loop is CASSLVEGYQPQHF. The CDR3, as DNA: TGTGCCAGCAGCTTGGTGGAGGGTTATCAGCCCCAGCATTTT.

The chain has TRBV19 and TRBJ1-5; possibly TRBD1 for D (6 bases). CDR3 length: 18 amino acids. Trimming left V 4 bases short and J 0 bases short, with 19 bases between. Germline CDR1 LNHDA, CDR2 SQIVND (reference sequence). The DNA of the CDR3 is TGTGCCAGTAGTACCCCCCCGGGACACACCCTTAGCAATCAGCCCCAGCATTTT. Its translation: CASSTPPGHTLSNQPQHF.